The source of this TCR beta chain is a study of graft-versus-host responses after intestinal transplantation. Study-wide background: Transplants given to recipients were multivisceral, liver-intestinal, or isolated intestinal. Induction with anti-thymocyte globulin, then tacrolimus and steroids for approximately three years, was given to all recipients.

The table came from immunoSEQ multiplex PCR; TCRdb's copy has only in-frame clones and leaves some out. The sample has under 100,000 clones, just under 95% seen once. Findings and caveats of the study: Recipient marrow held GvH clones, some first seen in ileum or blood.

Note on this clone: Its antigen is not identified.

The CDR3 loop spans 14 amino acids. With 3 bases removed from V and 8 bases from J, the gap between germline ends came to 14 bases. Germline V gene lookup returns CDR1 LNHDA and CDR2 SQIVND (reference sequence). The V call is TRBV19, the J call TRBJ2-1, with D possibly TRBD2 on 6 matching bases. The sequence was collected from a human donor who was the organ donor for an intestinal transplant. The material sequenced was unstimulated CD8+ T cells sorted from spleen or lymph node cells, taken before transplant. The CDR3 DNA reads TGTGCCAGTAGTATTGGGGGGTCTCTCTATGAGCAGTTCTTC. Its translation: CASSIGGSLYEQFF.